These T cell receptor beta chains were read from a single sample in a study of cytomegalovirus exposure and HLA in healthy donors. Assay used: immunoSEQ multiplex PCR; TCRdb lists only in-frame clones, some missing. The table lists approximately 92,000 clones, 81% of them singletons, with approximately 1.1% in the top ten. The sample comprised PBMCs. Receptors were obtained from a girl aged 2 to 9 in good health and CMV-seropositive. The CDR3 runs from the conserved cysteine through the conserved F or W. D genes are given only for firm matches. For some rows the clone size is stated as once, few or many, or as a class when expanded; others skip it.

V gene	D gene	J gene	clone size	CDR3 protein	CDR3 DNA
TRBV5-6	NA	TRBJ1-2	NA	CASRFTGTPIYGYTF	TGTGCCAGCAGGTTTACAGGGACCCCTATCTATGGCTACACCTTC
TRBV27	TRBD1	TRBJ1-5	few	CASSVMGQENQPQHF	TGTGCCAGCAGCGTGATGGGACAGGAGAATCAGCCCCAGCATTTT
TRBV14	TRBD2	TRBJ2-1	few	CASSHPLAREAFTYNEQFF	TGTGCCAGCAGCCACCCGCTAGCACGGGAGGCCTTTACCTACAATGAGCAGTTCTTC
TRBV30	NA	TRBJ1-1	NA	CAWRRTAGTEAFF	TGTGCCTGGAGACGGACAGCGGGGACTGAAGCTTTCTTT
TRBV7-2	NA	TRBJ2-3	NA	CASSSTGPLRVNTQYF	TGTGCCAGCAGCTCGACAGGCCCCTTGAGGGTGAATACGCAGTATTTT
TRBV19	NA	TRBJ2-3	NA	CASSPLKQRTDTQYF	TGTGCCAGTAGTCCCCTCAAACAGCGCACAGATACGCAGTATTTT
TRBV7-2	NA	TRBJ2-5	NA	CASSPQETQYF	TGTGCCAGCAGCCCTCAAGAGACCCAGTACTTC
TRBV28	NA	TRBJ2-7	NA	CASGRAGVGEQYF	TGTGCCAGCGGGAGGGCAGGGGTTGGAGAGCAGTACTTC
TRBV27	TRBD2	TRBJ2-1	NA	CASSGLGLAGVNEQFF	TGTGCCAGCAGTGGGTTAGGACTAGCGGGAGTCAATGAGCAGTTCTTC
TRBV2	NA	TRBJ2-5	once	CASSVSSQGLIGETQYF	TGTGCCAGCAGTGTTTCATCTCAGGGTCTAATCGGGGAGACCCAGTACTTC
TRBV30	NA	TRBJ2-1	NA	CAWSGARINEQFF	TGTGCCTGGAGCGGAGCCCGGATCAATGAGCAGTTCTTC
TRBV4-3	NA	TRBJ2-1	NA	CASSQAPALVGGGYNEQFF	TGCGCCAGCAGCCAAGCCCCCGCTCTTGTGGGAGGGGGCTACAATGAGCAGTTCTTC
TRBV29-1	TRBD2	TRBJ2-3	NA	CSVGTSGSTDTQYF	TGCAGCGTGGGGACTAGCGGGAGCACAGATACGCAGTATTTT
TRBV28	TRBD2	TRBJ2-1	NA	CASSSPGTSGRMYNEQFF	TGTGCCAGCAGTTCGCCCGGGACTAGCGGGAGGATGTACAATGAGCAGTTCTTC
TRBV30	NA	TRBJ2-3	NA	CAWSKSTHSTDTQYF	TGTGCCTGGAGTAAGTCGACTCATAGCACAGATACGCAGTATTTT
TRBV4-2	NA	TRBJ1-2	NA	CASSQEWRQEDGYTF	TGTGCCAGCAGCCAAGAATGGCGACAGGAGGATGGCTACACCTTC
TRBV29-1	NA	TRBJ2-7	NA	CSVPSEESEPYEQYF	TGCAGCGTTCCATCGGAGGAAAGCGAACCCTACGAGCAGTACTTC
TRBV15	NA	TRBJ1-1	once	CATSSRRGATTEAFF	TGTGCCACCAGCAGCAGGAGGGGCGCTACAACCGAAGCTTTCTTT
TRBV5-1	TRBD1	TRBJ2-7	few	CASSLVTGENEQYF	TGCGCCAGCAGCTTAGTGACAGGGGAGAACGAGCAGTACTTC
TRBV6-1	TRBD1	TRBJ1-4	NA	CASSAGGQGSEKLFF	TGTGCCAGCAGCGCGGGTGGACAGGGAAGCGAAAAACTGTTTTTT
TRBV30	NA	TRBJ2-7	NA	CAWSVLIEQYF	TGTGCCTGGAGTGTTTTAATCGAGCAGTACTTC
TRBV21-1	NA	TRBJ2-3	once	CASSIAGGPTDTQYF	TGTGCCAGCAGCATAGCGGGAGGGCCCACAGATACGCAGTATTTT
TRBV4-1	TRBD2	TRBJ2-7	NA	CASSQMGTSIYEQYF	TGCGCCAGCAGCCAAATGGGGACTAGCATCTACGAGCAGTACTTC
TRBV6-4	NA	TRBJ1-3	NA	CASSGQNSGNTIYF	TGTGCCAGCAGCGGACAAAACTCTGGAAACACCATATATTTT
TRBV7-9	NA	TRBJ1-5	few	CASSLGAGGHQPQHF	TGTGCCAGCAGCTTGGGGGCGGGGGGCCATCAGCCCCAGCATTTT
TRBV5-6	NA	TRBJ2-1	NA	CASSSRAGANEQFF	TGTGCCAGCAGCTCCAGGGCAGGGGCGAATGAGCAGTTCTTC
TRBV7-9	NA	TRBJ1-2	NA	CASSQDRFYGYTF	TGTGCCAGCAGTCAGGACAGATTCTATGGCTACACCTTC
TRBV5-1	NA	TRBJ2-1	few	CASSLYSVSYNEQFF	TGCGCCAGCAGCTTGTATAGCGTATCCTACAATGAGCAGTTCTTC
TRBV18	NA	TRBJ1-1	few	CASSLLGGPNTEAFF	TGTGCCAGCTCTCTATTGGGGGGACCGAACACTGAAGCTTTCTTT
TRBV7-9	NA	TRBJ1-5	NA	CASSLAEAPPQHF	TGTGCCAGCAGCTTAGCGGAGGCCCCGCCCCAGCATTTT
TRBV30	NA	TRBJ1-2	NA	CAWSKQPSYGYTF	TGTGCCTGGAGTAAACAACCCAGCTATGGCTACACCTTC
TRBV10-2	TRBD1	TRBJ1-5	NA	CASSSPGGTQHF	TGCGCCAGCAGTTCCCCAGGGGGAACCCAGCATTTT
TRBV6-6	NA	TRBJ1-1	NA	CASSSLLNLNTEAFF	TGTGCCAGCAGTTCCCTTCTTAACTTGAACACTGAAGCTTTCTTT